This record looks at one T cell receptor beta chain sequence and its context. Its antigen is undetermined. In the sorted-subset replicate PCRs, roughly 210 ng DNA, around 30,000 T cell genomes, was used. Here immunoSEQ multiplex PCR was the method, and the copy in TCRdb shows in-frame clones only, minus some. The table includes around 1.4 million clones, approximately 98.5% detected once. The entry originates in a study of shared clonotypes between healthy human individuals. Findings and caveats of the study: Across a handful of donors, naive CD4 shared around 5.3%, naive CD8 under 4%, memory CD4 about 2.4%, memory CD8 roughly 0.37%.

The receptor's source is a man younger than 40 in good health. The sample consisted of naive CD4+ T cells sorted from blood. Indicated subset: CD45RA+ positively selected.

The CDR3 protein is CASSVTGLRPEKLFF. The DNA for the CDR3 is TGTGCCAGCAGCGTCACAGGGCTTCGTCCTGAAAAACTGTTTTTT. This chain connects TRBV5-4 to TRBJ1-4; a weak D match, TRBD1 (6 bases). The V end lost 4 bases, the J end lost 7 bases, and 17 bases lay between the germline ends. Germline CDR1 is SGHNT and CDR2 is YYREEE (reference sequence). This CDR3 region has 15 residues.